This passage covers 32 T cell receptor beta chains from one sample sequenced in a study of CD8+CD57+ T cells in acquired aplastic anemia (dated by TCRdb to 2016 to 2019). Flow cytometry had shown CD8+CD57+ cell expansion in the patients selected for sequencing. Reads for this sample came from an Illumina HiSeq 2000. TCR beta VDJ combination and CDR3 sequence profiling used genomic DNA as the template. TCRdb redid the processing of the public reads, applying fastp at Q25 and MiXCR, and retained in-frame beta chains. A single entry per CDR3 protein holds the most common genes and DNA from its merged rows. Present in this sample are some 160,000 distinct CDR3 sequences, roughly 43% of which were seen just once. The top ten clonotypes cover roughly 2.8% of the sample. The sample was sorted CD4+, CD8+, or CD8+CD57+ T cells (not recorded which) from PBMCs. The receptor source for this set is a human donor with aplastic anemia.

The count of this clonotype is one. The chain uses TRBV10-2 and TRBJ2-1; 7 bases map to TRBD1. The CDR3 covers 17 residues. The V segment lost 2 bases and the J segment 3 bases; nucleotides outside the gene matches: 10. CDR1 is WSHSY and CDR2 is SAAADI in the germline V gene. The CDR3 spells CASSEEGDRGHYNEQFF. Here the CDR3 DNA reads TGCGCCAGCAGTGAGGAGGGGGACAGAGGTCACTACAATGAGCAGTTCTTC.

This clonotype came up many times. This rearrangement joins TRBV6-1 to TRBJ1-1; D unclear. CDR3 size: 14 residues. V lost 9 bases and J 7 bases, leaving 21 bases between the germline ends. Germline CDR1 MNHNS, CDR2 SASEGT. The CDR3 reads CASHRQAWSNEAFF. CDR3 sequence (DNA): TGTGCCAGTCATCGCCAAGCCTGGTCTAATGAAGCTTTCTTT.

This clonotype was recorded at least ten times. V usage is TRBV6-2 or TRBV6-3 and J usage is TRBJ2-5; 7 bases are a match to TRBD1. The CDR3 extends over 15 amino acids. The germline CDR1 and CDR2 sequences are MNHEY and SVGEGT. V lost 6 bases and J lost 2; bases outside the gene matches: 9. CDR3 in amino acids: CASRLQGWGQETQYF. The CDR3 region has the DNA TGTGCCAGCAGACTACAGGGGTGGGGGCAAGAGACCCAGTACTTC.

This clonotype was found once. The chain uses TRBV7-8 and TRBJ1-1; D call uncertain. This CDR3 region has 13 residues. The V end was cut by 3 bases, the J end by 2 bases, with 7 bases between. In germline, CDR1 is SGHVS, CDR2 FQNEAQ. The DNA of the CDR3 is TGTGCCAGCAGCTTTACACGTAACACTGAAGCTTTCTTT. Translation gives CASSFTRNTEAFF.

The genes are TRBV15 and TRBJ1-1; no definite D call. This CDR3 has 14 residues. Germline loops: CDR1 LNHNV, CDR2 YYDKDF (reference sequence). With 3 bases removed from V and 1 base from J, the gap between germline ends came to 9 bases. CDR3 residues: CATSSLDPNTEAFF. DNA for the CDR3: TGTGCCACCAGCAGCTTGGACCCGAACACTGAAGCTTTCTTT.

This clonotype was recorded at least ten times. V usage is TRBV19 and J usage is TRBJ2-7; D perhaps matches TRBD2 (5 bases). The V gene lost 5 bases and the J gene lost 6 bases, with 17 bases spanning the gap. CDR3 length: 14 amino acids. The germline V gene encodes CDR1 LNHDA and CDR2 SQIVND (reference sequence). The CDR3: CASSSVESRVEQYF. In DNA, the CDR3 is TGTGCCAGTAGTTCTGTGGAGTCGAGGGTCGAGCAGTACTTC.

This clonotype has only a few counts. This sequence joins TRBV6-1 and TRBJ2-1; possibly TRBD1 or TRBD2 for D (5 bases each). Trimming took 7 bases from V and 8 from J, leaving 18 bases between them. The CDR3 is 14 residues long. Per germline, CDR1 MNHNS and CDR2 SASEGT. CDR3 sequence (DNA): TGTGCCAGCACCGAAAGGGGAGCGACGGATGAGCAGTTCTTC. Translating gives CASTERGATDEQFF.

For this clonotype: A clone one base away is much larger, so this may be a read error. The V call is TRBV6-1, the J call TRBJ2-5; D unresolved. V was shortened by 7 bases and J by 2 bases, with 20 bases between the two germline ends. Germline V gene data show CDR1 as MNHNS and CDR2 as SASEGT. The CDR3 sequence is 16 residues long. In DNA, the CDR3 is TGTGCCAGCACCCCGCCCCGCCCAGCGCTACAAGAGACCCAGTACTTC. Translating gives CASTPPRPALQETQYF.

V is TRBV24-1 and J is TRBJ1-2, with 9 bases that match TRBD1. Per the germline V gene, CDR1 is KGHDR and CDR2 is SFDVKD. This CDR3 comprises 16 residues. With V trimmed by 3 bases and J by 3 bases, 7 bases remained unmatched. The CDR3 bases are TGTGCCACCAGTGATCCTAACGACAGGGGGTACTATGGCTACACCTTC. It is translated as CATSDPNDRGYYGYTF.

This chain uses TRBV9 with TRBJ1-6, with 7 bases fitting TRBD1. The length of the CDR3 is 19 residues. Trimming removed 4 bases from V and 7 bases from J; junction bases left unmatched: 20. The V gene's germline CDR1 is SGDLS and CDR2 YYNGEE. CDR3 loop: CASSPEEAGGSRRNSPLHF. The DNA of the CDR3 is TGTGCCAGCAGCCCGGAGGAGGCAGGGGGGTCGAGGAGGAATTCACCCCTCCACTTT.

The chain couples TRBV25-1 to TRBJ1-4, with TRBD1 matching over 12 bases. V was clipped by 4 bases and J by 7 bases; unmatched bases: 10. CDR1 and CDR2 (germline): MGHDK, SYGVNS. The CDR3 contains 17 residues. The CDR3, as DNA: TGTGCCAGCAGTGGTCCCGGGACAGGGGGCAGGGTTGAAAAACTGTTTTTT. Protein product: CASSGPGTGGRVEKLFF.

This clonotype has ten or more counts. The chain couples TRBV15 to TRBJ1-2; D not resolved. V was clipped by 1 base and J by 6 bases, with 6 bases between them. CDR3 length: 12 amino acids. Germline lookup yields CDR1 LNHNV and CDR2 YYDKDF (reference sequence). The CDR3 DNA reads as TGTGCCACCAGCAGAGGGGAGAATGGCTACACCTTC. Translated, it gives CATSRGENGYTF. Together with reference TRBV15 and TRBJ1-2, the CDR3 gives the full variable domain: DAMVIQNPRYQVTQFGKPVTLSCSQTLNHNVMYWYQQKSSQAPKLLFHYYDKDFNNEADTPDNFQSRRPNTSFCFLDIRSPGLGDTAMYLCATSRGENGYTFGSGTRLTVV.

This chain links TRBV7-6 with TRBJ2-5; 7 nucleotides line up with TRBD2. This CDR3 is built from 13 residues. CDR1 and CDR2 from the germline V gene are SGHVS and FNYEAQ. Trimming at V came to 7 bases and at J to 2 bases, leaving 4 bases not matched to a gene. DNA of the CDR3: TGTGCCAGCATGGGCGGGGGTCAAGAGACCCAGTACTTC. Translating it yields CASMGGGQETQYF.

At least ten counts were recorded for this clonotype. The gene calls are TRBV11-2 and TRBJ2-1; no definite D call. The germline CDR1 and CDR2 sequences are SGHAT and FQNNGV. The CDR3 spans 15 residues. V gave up 0 bases and J gave up 3 bases, with 9 bases separating them. CDR3 residues: CASSLDVAGYNEQFF. The DNA for the CDR3 is TGTGCCAGCAGCTTAGACGTTGCTGGCTACAATGAGCAGTTCTTC.

As regards this clonotype: A junction end diverges from the germline sequence, so it may reflect a read error. The rearrangement joins TRBV7-3 to TRBJ1-6, with D tentatively TRBD1 (6 bases). The germline V gene encodes CDR1 SGHTA and CDR2 FQGTGA. CDR3 size: 11 residues. CDR3 coding DNA: TGCGCCAGCAGCCCAGGACAGCCCCTCCACTTT. It codes for CASSPGQPLHF.

The chain combines TRBV19 with TRBJ2-5; no clear D gene. Germline CDR1 LNHDA, CDR2 SQIVND (reference sequence). The V gene lost 6 bases and the J gene lost 0 bases, with 8 bases spanning the gap. The CDR3 runs to 13 residues. DNA of the CDR3: TGTGCCAGTAGGGAGAATTACCAAGAGACCCAGTACTTC. This codes for CASRENYQETQYF.

There are a few counts of this clonotype. V usage is TRBV10-3 and J usage is TRBJ2-1; 11 bases map to TRBD2. V lost 6 bases to trimming and J lost 5 bases; unmatched junction nucleotides: 6. There are 15 residues in the CDR3. Germline V gene data show CDR1 as ENHRY and CDR2 as SYGVKD. The DNA for the CDR3 is TGTGCCATCAGCCTAACTAGCGGGGGTAACAATGAGCAGTTCTTC. It yields the protein CAISLTSGGNNEQFF.

The chain links TRBV6-1 to TRBJ1-2; the match to TRBD1 covers 8 bases. Germline V gene sequence: CDR1 MNHNS, CDR2 SASEGT. The V and J ends lost 6 bases and 14 bases, in that order; junction bases with no gene match: 11. The CDR3 spans 12 residues. CDR3 coding DNA: TGTGCCAGCAGGTGGACCGACAGGGGAGGTACCTTC. The encoded protein is CASRWTDRGGTF.

This clonotype showed up many times. The V gene is TRBV19, the J gene TRBJ1-2; perhaps TRBD1 as D (5 bases). V lost 7 bases and J lost 8, with 14 bases in between. Germline assignment: CDR1 LNHDA and CDR2 SQIVND (reference sequence). This CDR3 contains 12 residues. The CDR3, as DNA: TGTGCCAGTACCTCGTCGGGGCGAGGCTACACCTTC. This gives the protein CASTSSGRGYTF. Using reference TRBV19 and TRBJ1-2 for the parts outside the CDR3, the full variable domain is DGGITQSPKYLFRKEGQNVTLSCEQNLNHDAMYWYRQDPGQGLRLIYYSQIVNDFQKGDIAEGYSVSREKKESFPLTVTSAQKNPTAFYLCASTSSGRGYTFGSGTRLTVV.

In its sample, this clonotype was seen many times. The rearrangement joins TRBV7-2 to TRBJ2-1; 7 bases agree with TRBD2. The germline CDR1 and CDR2 sequences are SGHTA and FQGNSA. J lost 6 bases, V lost 7 bases, and 9 bases had no gene match. CDR3 length equals 14 residues. CDR3 bases: TGTGCCAGCAATAAGAGGTCTAGCGGCAATGAGCAGTTCTTC. Amino acids: CASNKRSSGNEQFF.

This clonotype came up many times. The V call is TRBV20-1, the J call TRBJ2-1, with TRBD2 identical over 10 bases. V was pared by 5 bases and J by 1 base, with 2 bases of the junction left unmatched. The CDR3 runs to 14 residues. Germline V gene sequence: CDR1 DFQATT, CDR2 SNEGSKA (reference sequence). CDR3 coding DNA: TGCAGTGCTCAGACTAGCGGGTCCTACAATGAGCAGTTCTTC. Protein product: CSAQTSGSYNEQFF.

This clonotype occurred many times. In DNA, the CDR3 is TGCGCCAGCAGCTACGGTACGGGACAGGGGGATCAGCCCCAGCATTTT. This encodes CASSYGTGQGDQPQHF. The rearrangement uses TRBV5-1 and TRBJ1-5; 11 positions match TRBD1. The germline gives CDR1 SGHRS, CDR2 YFSETQ. The CDR3 loop spans 16 amino acids. V shed 3 bases, J shed 5 bases, and the junction held 7 bases outside the gene matches.

This clonotype was seen at least ten times. The chain couples TRBV20-1 to TRBJ1-4, with 9 bases matching TRBD1. The V gene's germline CDR1 is DFQATT and CDR2 SNEGSKA (reference sequence). J was trimmed by 7 bases and V by 3 bases; bases with no gene match: 12. The CDR3 has 16 amino acids. This chain's CDR3 is CSASKTGGARSEKLFF. The CDR3 nucleotides are TGCAGTGCTAGTAAAACAGGGGGCGCGAGAAGTGAAAAACTGTTTTTT.

This clonotype appeared a few times. This chain joins TRBV28 and TRBJ1-1; 8 nucleotides match TRBD1. Germline V gene sequence: CDR1 MDHEN, CDR2 SYDVKM. The CDR3 has 15 residues. V lost 3 bases to trimming and J lost 8 bases; unmatched junction nucleotides: 11. The CDR3 DNA sequence: TGTGCCAGCAGTTTCGCAGGGGGCATGAACAGGGAAGCTTTCTTT. This codes for CASSFAGGMNREAFF.

This clonotype was recorded many times. The chain joins TRBV6-1 to TRBJ2-3, with 9 bases aligning to TRBD2. This CDR3 spans 16 amino acids. The ends lost 6 bases at V and 0 bases at J; junction bases unmatched: 7. CDR1 and CDR2 from the germline V gene are MNHNS and SASEGT. The CDR3 spells CASRRGGRGSTDTQYF. Written as DNA, the CDR3 is TGTGCCAGCAGGCGGGGGGGGAGAGGTAGCACAGATACGCAGTATTTT.

The chain recombines TRBV2 with TRBJ2-7; D gene uncertain. V shed 9 bases and J shed 2 bases, with 11 bases lying between them. From germline, CDR1 is SNHLY and CDR2 FYNNEI. The CDR3 has 12 amino acids. The CDR3 DNA follows: TGTGCCAGTTCCCGGCTAGCCTACGAGCAGTACTTC. This gives the protein CASSRLAYEQYF.

This clonotype occurred many times. V and J are TRBV10-3 and TRBJ2-3; possibly TRBD1 for D (7 bases). Between the trimmed V and J ends, which lost 11 bases and 5 bases, there was a span of 20 bases. Germline CDR1 is ENHRY and CDR2 is SYGVKD. This CDR3 comprises 14 residues. The CDR3 loop is CASGTARRGDTQYF. Written as DNA, the CDR3 is TGTGCCTCAGGGACAGCCCGGCGGGGAGATACGCAGTATTTT.

Of note for this clonotype: This may be a read error: a much more frequent sequence differs by one nucleotide. The V call is TRBV24-1, the J call TRBJ2-3; D perhaps matches TRBD2 (6 bases). CDR1 KGHDR and CDR2 SFDVKD come from the germline V gene. V gave up 4 bases and J gave up 6 bases, with 16 bases separating them. The CDR3 has 15 amino acids. CDR3 in amino acids: CATSEAGRVADTQYF. CDR3 in DNA: TGTGCCACCAGTGAAGCGGGCAGGGTCGCGGATACGCAGTATTTT.

The chain joins TRBV10-2 to TRBJ1-3; D is perhaps TRBD1 (5 bases). Per germline, CDR1 WSHSY and CDR2 SAAADI. Trimming took off 2 bases at V and 6 bases at J, with 11 bases between the two ends. This CDR3 contains 14 residues. DNA of the CDR3: TGCGCCAGCAGTGAGGACAGTTCCCTAAACACCATATATTTT. Translation: CASSEDSSLNTIYF.

In its sample, this clonotype was seen many times. The rearrangement joins TRBV6-1 to TRBJ2-5; weak D call: TRBD1 (6 bases). This CDR3 region has 13 residues. The germline V and J ends were trimmed by 8 bases and 4 bases, with 14 bases remaining between them. CDR1 MNHNS and CDR2 SASEGT come from the germline V gene. The DNA of the CDR3 is TGTGCCAGCCGACAGGATCTGGGAGAGACCCAGTACTTC. This translates into CASRQDLGETQYF.

This clonotype was seen a handful of times. The V call is TRBV19, the J call TRBJ2-3, with D maybe TRBD2 (5 bases). Trimming took off 3 bases at V and 2 bases at J, with 12 bases between the two ends. From germline, CDR1 is LNHDA and CDR2 SQIVND (reference sequence). This CDR3 comprises 15 residues. The CDR3 DNA is TGTGCCAGTAGTATTTACAGCGGTCTCACAGATACGCAGTATTTT. Its protein product is CASSIYSGLTDTQYF. Full variable domain (remainder filled in from reference TRBV19 and TRBJ2-3): DGGITQSPKYLFRKEGQNVTLSCEQNLNHDAMYWYRQDPGQGLRLIYYSQIVNDFQKGDIAEGYSVSREKKESFPLTVTSAQKNPTAFYLCASSIYSGLTDTQYFGPGTRLTVL.

V and J are TRBV5-1 and TRBJ2-3; D tentatively fits TRBD1 or TRBD2 (6 bases each). From germline, CDR1 is SGHRS and CDR2 YFSETQ. The CDR3 is made up of 15 amino acids. V was shortened by 5 bases and J by 0 bases, with 13 bases between the two germline ends. CDR3 sequence reads: CASRGTGASTDTQYF. DNA of the CDR3: TGCGCCAGCAGGGGAACGGGGGCTAGCACAGATACGCAGTATTTT. Combining the CDR3 with reference TRBV5-1 and TRBJ2-3 gives the whole variable domain KAGVTQTPRYLIKTRGQQVTLSCSPISGHRSVSWYQQTPGQGLQFLFEYFSETQRNKGNFPGRFSGRQFSNSRSEMNVSTLELGDSALYLCASRGTGASTDTQYFGPGTRLTVL.